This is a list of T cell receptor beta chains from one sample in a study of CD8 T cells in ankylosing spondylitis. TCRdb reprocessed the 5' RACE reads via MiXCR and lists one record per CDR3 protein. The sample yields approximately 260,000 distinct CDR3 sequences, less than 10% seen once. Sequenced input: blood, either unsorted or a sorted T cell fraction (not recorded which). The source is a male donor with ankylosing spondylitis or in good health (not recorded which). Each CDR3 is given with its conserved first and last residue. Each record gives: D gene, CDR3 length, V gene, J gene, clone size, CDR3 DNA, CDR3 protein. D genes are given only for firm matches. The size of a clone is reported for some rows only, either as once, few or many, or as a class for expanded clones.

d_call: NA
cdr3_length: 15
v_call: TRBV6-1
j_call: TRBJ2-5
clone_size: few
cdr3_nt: TGTGCCAGCAGTGCCGAGGGGAGCGGCCAAGAGACCCAGTACTTC
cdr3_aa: CASSAEGSGQETQYF

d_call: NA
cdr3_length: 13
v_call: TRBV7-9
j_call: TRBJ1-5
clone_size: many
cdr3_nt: TGTGCCAGCAGCTTAGAAGGGACCCAGCCCCAGCATTTT
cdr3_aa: CASSLEGTQPQHF

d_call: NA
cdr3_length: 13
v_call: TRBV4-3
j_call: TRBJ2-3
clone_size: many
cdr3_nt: TGCGCCAGCAGCCAAGATCGGGGAGATACGCAGTATTTT
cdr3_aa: CASSQDRGDTQYF

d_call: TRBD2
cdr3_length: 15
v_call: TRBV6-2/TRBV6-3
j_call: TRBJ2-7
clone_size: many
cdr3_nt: TGTGCCAGCAGAAACCGGACTAGCGGTTCCTACGAGCAGTACTTC
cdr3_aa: CASRNRTSGSYEQYF

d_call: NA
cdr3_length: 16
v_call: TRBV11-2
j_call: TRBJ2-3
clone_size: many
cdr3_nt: TGTGCCAGCAGCTTAGATCTCCGGGGGAACACAGATACGCAGTATTTT
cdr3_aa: CASSLDLRGNTDTQYF

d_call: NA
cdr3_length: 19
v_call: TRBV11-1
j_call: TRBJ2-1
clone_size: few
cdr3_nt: TGTGCCAGCAGCTTAGAGGTTCGGCGGACACTTGGGCCCTACAATGAGCAGTTCTTC
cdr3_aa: CASSLEVRRTLGPYNEQFF

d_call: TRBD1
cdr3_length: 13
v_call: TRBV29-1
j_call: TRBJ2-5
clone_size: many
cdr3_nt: TGCAGCGTTGAGCTGGACAGGGAAGAGACCCAGTACTTC
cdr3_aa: CSVELDREETQYF

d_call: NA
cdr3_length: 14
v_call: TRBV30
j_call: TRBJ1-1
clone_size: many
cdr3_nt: TGTGCCTGGAGCTTGGCTGGGGGGAACACTGAAGCTTTCTTT
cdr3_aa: CAWSLAGGNTEAFF

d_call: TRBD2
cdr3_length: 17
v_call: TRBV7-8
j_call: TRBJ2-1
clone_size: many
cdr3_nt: TGTGCCAGCAGCTTAACGAGGACTAGCGGGGGAAGTCGGGAGCAGTTCTTC
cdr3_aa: CASSLTRTSGGSREQFF

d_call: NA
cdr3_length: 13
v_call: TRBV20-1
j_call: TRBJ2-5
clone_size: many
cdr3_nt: TGCAGTGCTATCCGTCCTCCCGGGGAGACCCAGTACTTC
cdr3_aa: CSAIRPPGETQYF

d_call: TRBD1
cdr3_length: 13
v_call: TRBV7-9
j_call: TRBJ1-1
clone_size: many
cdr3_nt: TGCGCCAGCAGCCGACAGGGGAACACTGAAGCTTTCTTT
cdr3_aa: CASSRQGNTEAFF

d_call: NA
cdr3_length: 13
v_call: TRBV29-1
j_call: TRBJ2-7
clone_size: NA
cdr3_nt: TGCAGCGTTGTTGGACTGACGTCCTACGAGCAGTACTTC
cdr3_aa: CSVVGLTSYEQYF

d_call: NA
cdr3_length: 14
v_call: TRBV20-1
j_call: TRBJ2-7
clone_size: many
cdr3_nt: TGCAGTGCCCGAGGGGGGGAGGGCCGGGGCGAGCAGTACTTC
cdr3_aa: CSARGGEGRGEQYF

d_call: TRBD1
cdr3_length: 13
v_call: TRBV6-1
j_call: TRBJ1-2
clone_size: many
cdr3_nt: TGTGCCACCTGGGACAGGGCGAGCTATGGCTACACCTTC
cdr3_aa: CATWDRASYGYTF

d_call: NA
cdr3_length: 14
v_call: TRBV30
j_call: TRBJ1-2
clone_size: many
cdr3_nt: TGTGCCTGGAGCGGGATAGGGCTTAGCTATGGCTACACCTTC
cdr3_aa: CAWSGIGLSYGYTF

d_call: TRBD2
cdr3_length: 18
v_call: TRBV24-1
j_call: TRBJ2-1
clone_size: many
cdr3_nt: TGTGCCACCAGTGCCGTCAACCCCGGACTAGCGGGTAGAAATGAGCAGTTCTTC
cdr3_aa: CATSAVNPGLAGRNEQFF

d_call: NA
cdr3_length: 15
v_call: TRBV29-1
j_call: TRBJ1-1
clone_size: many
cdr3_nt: TGCAGCGTTGCCCCGACAGGCTACATGAACACTGAAGCTTTCTTT
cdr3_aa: CSVAPTGYMNTEAFF

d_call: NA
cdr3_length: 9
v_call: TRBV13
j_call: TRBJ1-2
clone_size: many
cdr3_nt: TGTGCCAGCAGCCCCCAGGTGCTCTTC
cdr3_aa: CASSPQVLF

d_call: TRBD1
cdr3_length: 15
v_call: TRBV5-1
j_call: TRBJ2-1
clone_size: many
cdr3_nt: TGCGCCAGCAGCTTGGGGGACAGGGTCCTCAATGAGCAGTTCTTC
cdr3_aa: CASSLGDRVLNEQFF

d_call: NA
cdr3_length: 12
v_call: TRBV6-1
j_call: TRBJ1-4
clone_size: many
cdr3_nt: TGTGCCACTACTACAACTAATGAAAAACTGTTTTTT
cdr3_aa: CATTTTNEKLFF

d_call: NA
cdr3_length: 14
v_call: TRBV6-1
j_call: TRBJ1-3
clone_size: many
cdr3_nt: TGTGCCAGCATCGAGCCTACGAGGGGAAACACCATATATTTT
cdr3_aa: CASIEPTRGNTIYF

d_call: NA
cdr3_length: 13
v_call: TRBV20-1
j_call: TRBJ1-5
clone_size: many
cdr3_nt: TGCAGTGCTAGAGGGACACGGGCTCAGCCCCAGCATTTT
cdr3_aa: CSARGTRAQPQHF

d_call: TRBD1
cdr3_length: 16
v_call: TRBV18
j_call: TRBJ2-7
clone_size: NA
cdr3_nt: TGTGCCAGCTCGTCCCACTCCGGGACAGGGACCTACGAGCAGTACTTC
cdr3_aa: CASSSHSGTGTYEQYF

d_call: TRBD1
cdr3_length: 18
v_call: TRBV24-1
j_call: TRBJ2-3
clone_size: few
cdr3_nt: TGTGCCACCAGTGATTTGGGAGATCCGACAGGGGGCAAAGATACGCAGTATTTT
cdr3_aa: CATSDLGDPTGGKDTQYF

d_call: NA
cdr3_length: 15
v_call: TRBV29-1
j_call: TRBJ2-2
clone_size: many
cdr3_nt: TGCAGCGTTGAATGCCCCTACCCGAACACCGGGGAGCTGTTTTTT
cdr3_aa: CSVECPYPNTGELFF

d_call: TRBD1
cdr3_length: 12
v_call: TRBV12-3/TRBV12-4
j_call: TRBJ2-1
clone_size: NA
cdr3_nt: TGTGCCAGCAGTTGGACAGGGGGCGAGCAGTTCTTC
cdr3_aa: CASSWTGGEQFF

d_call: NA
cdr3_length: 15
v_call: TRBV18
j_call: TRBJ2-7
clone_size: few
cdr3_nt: TGTGCCAGCTCACCACCGAGTTCTGGCGGCTACGAGCAGTACTTC
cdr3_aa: CASSPPSSGGYEQYF

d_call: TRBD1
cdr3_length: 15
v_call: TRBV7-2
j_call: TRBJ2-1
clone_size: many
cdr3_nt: TGTGCCAGCAGCTTAAAGGGGGCGATAAACAATGAGCAGTTCTTC
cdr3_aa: CASSLKGAINNEQFF

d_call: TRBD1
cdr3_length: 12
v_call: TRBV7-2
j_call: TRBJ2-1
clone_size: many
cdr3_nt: TGTGCCAGCAGCTTGACAGGGTATGAGCAGTTCTTC
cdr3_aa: CASSLTGYEQFF

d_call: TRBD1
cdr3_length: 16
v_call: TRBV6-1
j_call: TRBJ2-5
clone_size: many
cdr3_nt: TGTGCCAGCAGGGTAACAGGGGGAGCTCTCCAAGAGACCCAGTACTTC
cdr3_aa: CASRVTGGALQETQYF

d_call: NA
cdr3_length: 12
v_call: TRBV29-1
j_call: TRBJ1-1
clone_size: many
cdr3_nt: TGCAGCGACCAGACCATGAACACTGAAGCTTTCTTT
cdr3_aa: CSDQTMNTEAFF

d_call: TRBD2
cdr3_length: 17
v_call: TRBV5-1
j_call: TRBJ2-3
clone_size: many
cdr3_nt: TGCGCCAGCAGCTTGGTACCGAGGGGACTAGGAGCAGATACGCAGTATTTT
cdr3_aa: CASSLVPRGLGADTQYF

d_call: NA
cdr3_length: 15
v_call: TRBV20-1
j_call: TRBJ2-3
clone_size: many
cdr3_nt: TGCAGTGCTAGAGATCGGGCCAGATCCTCAGATACGCAGTATTTT
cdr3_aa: CSARDRARSSDTQYF

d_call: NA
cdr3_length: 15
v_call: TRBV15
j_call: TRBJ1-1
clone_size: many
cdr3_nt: TGTGCCACCAGCAGAGATAAGGGTTCTTCCACTGAAGCTTTCTTT
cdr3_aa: CATSRDKGSSTEAFF

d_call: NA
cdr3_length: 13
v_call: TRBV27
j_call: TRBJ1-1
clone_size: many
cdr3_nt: TGTGCCAGCAGCCTAGGGCTGTTGGCTGAAGCTTTCTTT
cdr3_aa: CASSLGLLAEAFF

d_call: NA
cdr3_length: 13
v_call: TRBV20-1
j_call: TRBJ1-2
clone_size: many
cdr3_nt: TGCAGTGCTACCAAGCCCCTCATCTATGGCTACACCTTC
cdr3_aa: CSATKPLIYGYTF

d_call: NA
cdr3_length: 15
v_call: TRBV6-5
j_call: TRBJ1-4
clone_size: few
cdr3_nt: TGTGCCAGCAGTTATACCCAGGCCCCTAATGAAAAACTGTTTTTT
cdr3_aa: CASSYTQAPNEKLFF

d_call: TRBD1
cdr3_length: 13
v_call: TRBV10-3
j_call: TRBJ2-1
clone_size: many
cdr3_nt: TGTGCCATCAGTGGGGGACAGTCGGGTGAGCAGTTCTTC
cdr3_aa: CAISGGQSGEQFF

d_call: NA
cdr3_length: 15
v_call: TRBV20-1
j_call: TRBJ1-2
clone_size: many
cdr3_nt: TGCAGTGCCCGTTCCATGGGCCGCCGGCTTATGGGCTACACCTTC
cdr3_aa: CSARSMGRRLMGYTF

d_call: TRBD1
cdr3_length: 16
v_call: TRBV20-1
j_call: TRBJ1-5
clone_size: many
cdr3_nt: TGCAGTGCTAGAGATATTTCGGACAGGGACCATCAGCCCCAGCATTTT
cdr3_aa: CSARDISDRDHQPQHF

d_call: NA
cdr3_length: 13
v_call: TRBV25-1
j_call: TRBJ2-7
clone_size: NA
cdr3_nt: TGTGCCAGCAGCTGGGCAGGGGCGCCCGAGCAGTACTTC
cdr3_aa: CASSWAGAPEQYF

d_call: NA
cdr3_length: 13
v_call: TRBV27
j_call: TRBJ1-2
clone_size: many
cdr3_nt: TGTGCCAGCAGTTTCTACAGATTCGGGGGCTACACCTTC
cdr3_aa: CASSFYRFGGYTF

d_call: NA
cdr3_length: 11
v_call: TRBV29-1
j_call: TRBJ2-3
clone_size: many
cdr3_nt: TGCAGCGTTGAAGATTCAAATACGCAGTATTTT
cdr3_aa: CSVEDSNTQYF

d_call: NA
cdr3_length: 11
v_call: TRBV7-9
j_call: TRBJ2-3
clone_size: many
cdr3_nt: TGTGCCACCCATCAAGGGGATACGCAGTATTTT
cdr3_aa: CATHQGDTQYF

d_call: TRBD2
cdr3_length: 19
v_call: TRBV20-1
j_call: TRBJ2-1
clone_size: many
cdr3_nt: TGCAGTGCTAGAGGGGGCCTAGCGGGAGGCCCATTCTCCTACAATGAGCAGTTCTTC
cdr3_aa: CSARGGLAGGPFSYNEQFF

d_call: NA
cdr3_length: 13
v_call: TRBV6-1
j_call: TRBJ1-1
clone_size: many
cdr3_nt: TGTGCCAGCAGTAAGGGCATGAACACTGAAGCTTTCTTT
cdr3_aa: CASSKGMNTEAFF

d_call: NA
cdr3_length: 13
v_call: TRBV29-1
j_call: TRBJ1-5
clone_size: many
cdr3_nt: TGCAGCGTTTCCAGAAATAGCAATCAGCCCCAGCATTTT
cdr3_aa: CSVSRNSNQPQHF

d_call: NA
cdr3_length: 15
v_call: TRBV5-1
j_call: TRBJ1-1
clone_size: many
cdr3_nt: TGCGCCAGCAGCTTGGCCTCCGGGGCCTTCACTGAAGCTTTCTTT
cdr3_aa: CASSLASGAFTEAFF

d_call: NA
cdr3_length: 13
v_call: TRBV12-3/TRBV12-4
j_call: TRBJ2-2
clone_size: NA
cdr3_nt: TGTGCCAGCAGCCCCGGAGTCCCCGGGGAGCTGTTTTTT
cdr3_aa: CASSPGVPGELFF

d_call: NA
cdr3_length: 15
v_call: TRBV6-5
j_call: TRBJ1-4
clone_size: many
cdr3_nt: TGTGCCAGCAATACTCCGGCAACAAGGAAGGAAAAACTGTTTTTT
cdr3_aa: CASNTPATRKEKLFF

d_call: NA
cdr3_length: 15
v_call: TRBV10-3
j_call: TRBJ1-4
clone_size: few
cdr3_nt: TGTGCCATCAGGAGCCGGGATACCACTAATGAAAAACTGTTTTTT
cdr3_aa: CAIRSRDTTNEKLFF

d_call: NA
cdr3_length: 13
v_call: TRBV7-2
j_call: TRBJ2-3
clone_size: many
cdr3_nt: TGTGCCAGCAGTCATGACAGCACAGATACGCAGTATTTT
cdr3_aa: CASSHDSTDTQYF

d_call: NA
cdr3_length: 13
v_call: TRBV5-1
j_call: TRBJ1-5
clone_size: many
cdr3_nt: TGCGCCAGCAGCTTACAGGGCGGTCAGCCCCAGCATTTT
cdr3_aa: CASSLQGGQPQHF

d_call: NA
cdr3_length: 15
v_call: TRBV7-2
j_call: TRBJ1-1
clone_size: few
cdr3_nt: TGTGCCAGCAGCTTAGGTCCAGGGAGTAGGACTGAAGCTTTCTTT
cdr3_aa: CASSLGPGSRTEAFF

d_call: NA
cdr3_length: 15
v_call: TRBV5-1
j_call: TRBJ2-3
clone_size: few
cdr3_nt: TGCGCCAGCAGCTTGGAAATCGGGGGCACAGATACGCAGTATTTT
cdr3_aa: CASSLEIGGTDTQYF

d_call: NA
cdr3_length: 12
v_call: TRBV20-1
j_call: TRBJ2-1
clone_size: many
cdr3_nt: TGCAGTGCCCCCCCTGGTGTAGATGAGCAGTTCTTC
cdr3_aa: CSAPPGVDEQFF

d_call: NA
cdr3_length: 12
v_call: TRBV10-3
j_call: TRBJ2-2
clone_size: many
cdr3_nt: TGTGCCATCAGTGAGGGAAGCGGGGAGCTGTTTTTT
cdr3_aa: CAISEGSGELFF

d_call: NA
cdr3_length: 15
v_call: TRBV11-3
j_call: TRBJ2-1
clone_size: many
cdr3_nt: TGTGCCAGCAGCGCCATATACGACAGATACAATGAGCAGTTCTTC
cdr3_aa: CASSAIYDRYNEQFF

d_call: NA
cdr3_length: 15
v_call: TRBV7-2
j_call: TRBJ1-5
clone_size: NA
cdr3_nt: TGTGCCAGCAGCTTAATGGCAAATAGCAATCAGCCCCAGCATTTT
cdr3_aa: CASSLMANSNQPQHF

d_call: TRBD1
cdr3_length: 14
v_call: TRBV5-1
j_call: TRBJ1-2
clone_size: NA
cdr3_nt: TGCGCCAGCAGCTCCGAAGGGGGCGGATATGGCTACACCTTC
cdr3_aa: CASSSEGGGYGYTF